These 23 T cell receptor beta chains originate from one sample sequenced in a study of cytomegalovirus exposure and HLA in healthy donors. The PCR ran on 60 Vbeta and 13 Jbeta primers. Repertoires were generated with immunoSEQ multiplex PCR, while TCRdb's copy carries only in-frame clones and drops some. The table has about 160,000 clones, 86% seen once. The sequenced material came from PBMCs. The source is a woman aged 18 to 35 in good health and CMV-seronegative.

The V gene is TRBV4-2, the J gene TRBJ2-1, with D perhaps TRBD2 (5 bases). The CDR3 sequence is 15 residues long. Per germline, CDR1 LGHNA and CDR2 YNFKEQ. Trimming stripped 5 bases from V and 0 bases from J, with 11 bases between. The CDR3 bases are TGTGCCAGCAGCAATCCCGGGGTCTCCTACAATGAGCAGTTCTTC. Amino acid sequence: CASSNPGVSYNEQFF.

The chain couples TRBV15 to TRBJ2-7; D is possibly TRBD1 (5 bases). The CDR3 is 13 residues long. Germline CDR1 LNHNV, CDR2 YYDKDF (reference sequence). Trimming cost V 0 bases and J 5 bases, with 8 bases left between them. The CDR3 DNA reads TGTGCCACCAGCAGAGATAGGACAAACGAGCAGTACTTC. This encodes CATSRDRTNEQYF.

The chain's CDR3 is CANHRGTSGGFDEQFF. The DNA of the CDR3 is TGTGCCAACCACAGGGGGACTAGCGGGGGGTTCGATGAGCAGTTCTTC. The chain employs TRBV2 and TRBJ2-1; 15 positions agree with TRBD2. V shed 10 bases and J 8 bases; nucleotides not matched to a gene: 12. This CDR3 contains 16 residues. Germline CDR1 SNHLY, CDR2 FYNNEI.

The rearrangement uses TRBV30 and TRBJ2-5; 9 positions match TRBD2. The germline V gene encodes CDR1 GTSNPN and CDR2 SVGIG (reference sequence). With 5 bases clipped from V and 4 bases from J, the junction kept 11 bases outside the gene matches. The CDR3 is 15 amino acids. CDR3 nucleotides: TGTGCCTGGGGGGTATTAGCGGGGGCCCTAGAGACCCAGTACTTC. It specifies CAWGVLAGALETQYF. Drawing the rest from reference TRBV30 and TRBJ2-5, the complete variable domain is SQTIHQWPATLVQPVGSPLSLECTVEGTSNPNLYWYRQAAGRGLQLLFYSVGIGQISSEVPQNLSASRPQDRQFILSSKKLLLSDSGFYLCAWGVLAGALETQYFGPGTRLLVL.

In DNA form, the CDR3 reads TGTGCCAGCAGCTTGACTAGGGACGAGCAGTACTTC. Translated, it gives CASSLTRDEQYF. This chain uses TRBV13 with TRBJ2-7, with a tentative D call TRBD2 (6 bases). Germline CDR1 PRHDT, CDR2 FYEKMQ (reference sequence). CDR3 length equals 12 residues. Trimming pared 3 bases from V and 5 bases from J, leaving 8 bases between.

CDR3 nucleotides: TGTGCCAGCAGGAGGGACAGTATGAACTATGGCTACACCTTC. Protein product: CASRRDSMNYGYTF. V usage is TRBV27 and J usage is TRBJ1-2; the match to TRBD1 covers 7 bases. This CDR3 is built from 14 residues. The V segment lost 6 bases and the J segment 2 bases; nucleotides outside the gene matches: 6. The germline V gene has CDR1 MNHEY and CDR2 SMNVEV (reference sequence).

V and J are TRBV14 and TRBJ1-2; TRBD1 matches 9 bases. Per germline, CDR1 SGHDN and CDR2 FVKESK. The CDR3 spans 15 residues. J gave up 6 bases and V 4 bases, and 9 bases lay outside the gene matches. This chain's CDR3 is CASSPLPGQGDGYTF. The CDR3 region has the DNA TGTGCCAGCAGCCCCCTCCCGGGACAGGGCGATGGCTACACCTTC.

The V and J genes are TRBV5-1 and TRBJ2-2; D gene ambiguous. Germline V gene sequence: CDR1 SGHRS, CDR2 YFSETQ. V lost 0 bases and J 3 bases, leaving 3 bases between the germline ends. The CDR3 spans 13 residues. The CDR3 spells CASSLDYTGELFF. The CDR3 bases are TGCGCCAGCAGCTTGGACTACACCGGGGAGCTGTTTTTT.

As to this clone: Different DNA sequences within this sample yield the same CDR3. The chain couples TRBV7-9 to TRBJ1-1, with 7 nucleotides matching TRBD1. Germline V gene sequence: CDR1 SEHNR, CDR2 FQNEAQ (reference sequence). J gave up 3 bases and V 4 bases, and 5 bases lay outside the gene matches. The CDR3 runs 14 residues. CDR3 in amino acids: CASSSGQGDTEAFF. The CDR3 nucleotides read TGTGCCAGCAGCTCGGGGCAGGGGGACACTGAAGCTTTCTTT.

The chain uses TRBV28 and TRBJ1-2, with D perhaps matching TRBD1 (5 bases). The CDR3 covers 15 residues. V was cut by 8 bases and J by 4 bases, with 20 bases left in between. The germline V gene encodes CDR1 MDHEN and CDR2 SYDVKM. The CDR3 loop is CASGASATYGYGYTF. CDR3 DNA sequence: TGTGCCAGCGGGGCCTCAGCTACCTACGGCTATGGCTACACCTTC.

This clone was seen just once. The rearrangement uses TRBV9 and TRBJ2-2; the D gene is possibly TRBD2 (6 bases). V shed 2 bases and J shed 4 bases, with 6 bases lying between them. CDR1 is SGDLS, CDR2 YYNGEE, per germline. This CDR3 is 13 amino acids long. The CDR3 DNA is TGTGCCAGCAGCGTGACTAGCACCGGGGAGCTGTTTTTT. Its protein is CASSVTSTGELFF.

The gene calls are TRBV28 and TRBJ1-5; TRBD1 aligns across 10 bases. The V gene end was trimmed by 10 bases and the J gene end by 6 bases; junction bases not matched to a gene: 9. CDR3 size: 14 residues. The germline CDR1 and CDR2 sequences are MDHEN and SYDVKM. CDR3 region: CATHEDRGIQPQHF. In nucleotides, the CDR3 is TGTGCCACCCACGAGGACAGGGGGATTCAGCCCCAGCATTTT.

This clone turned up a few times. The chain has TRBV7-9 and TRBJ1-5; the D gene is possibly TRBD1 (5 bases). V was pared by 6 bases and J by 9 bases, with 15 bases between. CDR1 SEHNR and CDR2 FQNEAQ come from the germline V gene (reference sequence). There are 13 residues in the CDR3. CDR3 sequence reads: CASREEGFGPQHF. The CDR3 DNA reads TGTGCCAGCAGGGAGGAGGGGTTTGGGCCCCAGCATTTT.

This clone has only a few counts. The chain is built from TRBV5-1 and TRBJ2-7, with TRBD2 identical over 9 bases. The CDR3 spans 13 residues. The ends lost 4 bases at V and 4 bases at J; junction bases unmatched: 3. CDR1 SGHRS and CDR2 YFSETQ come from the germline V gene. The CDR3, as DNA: TGCGCCAGCAGCCGACTAGCGGATTACGAGCAGTACTTC. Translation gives CASSRLADYEQYF.

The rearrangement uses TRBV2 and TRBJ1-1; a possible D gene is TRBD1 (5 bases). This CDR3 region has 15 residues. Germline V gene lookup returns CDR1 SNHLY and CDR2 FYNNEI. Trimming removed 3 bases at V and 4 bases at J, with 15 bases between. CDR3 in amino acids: CASSEGQGVGTEAFF. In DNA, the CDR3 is TGTGCCAGCAGTGAGGGTCAGGGCGTTGGCACTGAAGCTTTCTTT.

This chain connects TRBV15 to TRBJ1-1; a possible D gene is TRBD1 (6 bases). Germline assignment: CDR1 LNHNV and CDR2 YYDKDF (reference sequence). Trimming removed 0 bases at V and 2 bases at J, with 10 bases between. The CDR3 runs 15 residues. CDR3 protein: CATSRDRQANTEAFF. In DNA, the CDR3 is TGTGCCACCAGCAGAGATCGACAGGCCAACACTGAAGCTTTCTTT.

The DNA for the CDR3 is TGTGCCAGCAGTGAAGAAGGCCCTATGCGGGGCTTCGGGTACGAGCAGTACTTC. The encoded protein is CASSEEGPMRGFGYEQYF. This chain joins TRBV6-1 and TRBJ2-7, with a tentative D call TRBD2 (6 bases). In germline, CDR1 is MNHNS, CDR2 SASEGT. This CDR3 contains 18 residues. V shed 1 base and J shed 4 bases, with 23 bases lying between them.

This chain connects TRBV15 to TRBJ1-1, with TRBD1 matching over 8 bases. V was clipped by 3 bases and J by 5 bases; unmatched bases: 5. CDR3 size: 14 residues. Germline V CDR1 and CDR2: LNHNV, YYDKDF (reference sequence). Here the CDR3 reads CATSRDRVRTEAFF. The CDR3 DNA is TGTGCCACCAGCAGGGACAGGGTAAGGACTGAAGCTTTCTTT.

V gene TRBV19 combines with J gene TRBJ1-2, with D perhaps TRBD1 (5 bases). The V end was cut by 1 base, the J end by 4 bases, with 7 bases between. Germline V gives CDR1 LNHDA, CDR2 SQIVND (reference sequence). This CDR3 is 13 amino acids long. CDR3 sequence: CASSIGQGYGYTF. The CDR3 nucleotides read TGTGCCAGTAGTATAGGGCAGGGCTATGGCTACACCTTC.

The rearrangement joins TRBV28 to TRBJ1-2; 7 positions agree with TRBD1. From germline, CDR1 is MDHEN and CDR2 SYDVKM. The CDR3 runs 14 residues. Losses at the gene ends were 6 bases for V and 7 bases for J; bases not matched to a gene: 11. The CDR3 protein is CASSPGGRGVGYTF. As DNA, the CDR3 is TGTGCCAGCAGCCCGGGCGGCAGGGGGGTTGGCTACACCTTC.

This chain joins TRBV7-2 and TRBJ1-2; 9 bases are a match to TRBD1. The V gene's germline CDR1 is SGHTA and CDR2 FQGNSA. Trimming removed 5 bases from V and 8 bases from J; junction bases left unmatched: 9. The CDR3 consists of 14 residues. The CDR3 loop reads CASSNRTGVRGYTF. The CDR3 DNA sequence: TGTGCCAGCAGCAATAGGACAGGGGTGCGGGGCTACACCTTC.

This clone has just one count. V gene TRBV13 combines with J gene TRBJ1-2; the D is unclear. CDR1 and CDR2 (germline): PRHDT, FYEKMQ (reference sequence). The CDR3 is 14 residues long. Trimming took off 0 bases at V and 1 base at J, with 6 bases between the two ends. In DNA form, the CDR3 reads TGTGCCAGCAGCTTAGGGGCAGTTAACTATGGCTACACCTTC. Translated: CASSLGAVNYGYTF.

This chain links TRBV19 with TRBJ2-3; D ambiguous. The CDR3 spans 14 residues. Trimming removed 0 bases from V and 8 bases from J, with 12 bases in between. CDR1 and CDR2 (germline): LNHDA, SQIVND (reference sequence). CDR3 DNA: TGTGCCAGTAGTATAGAAAGGTTACGGAGTACGCAGTATTTT. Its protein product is CASSIERLRSTQYF.